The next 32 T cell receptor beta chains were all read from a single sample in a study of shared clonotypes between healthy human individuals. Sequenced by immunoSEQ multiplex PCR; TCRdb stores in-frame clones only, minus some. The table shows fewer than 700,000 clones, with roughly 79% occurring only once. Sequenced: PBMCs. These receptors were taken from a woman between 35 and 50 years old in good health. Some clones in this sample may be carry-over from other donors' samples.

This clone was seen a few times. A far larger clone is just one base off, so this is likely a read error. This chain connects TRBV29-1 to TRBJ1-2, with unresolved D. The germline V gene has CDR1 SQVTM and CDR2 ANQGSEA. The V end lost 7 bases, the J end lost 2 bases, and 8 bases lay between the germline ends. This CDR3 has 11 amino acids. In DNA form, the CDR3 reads TGCAGCGAGCCCTCAAACTATGGCTACACCTTC. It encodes CSEPSNYGYTF.

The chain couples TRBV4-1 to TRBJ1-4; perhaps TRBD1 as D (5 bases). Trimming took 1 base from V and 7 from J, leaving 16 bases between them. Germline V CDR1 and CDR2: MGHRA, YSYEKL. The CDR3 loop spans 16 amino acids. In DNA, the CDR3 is TGCGCCAGCAGCCAAGCTTCAGGGTACTTGGGTGAAAAACTGTTTTTT. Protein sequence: CASSQASGYLGEKLFF.

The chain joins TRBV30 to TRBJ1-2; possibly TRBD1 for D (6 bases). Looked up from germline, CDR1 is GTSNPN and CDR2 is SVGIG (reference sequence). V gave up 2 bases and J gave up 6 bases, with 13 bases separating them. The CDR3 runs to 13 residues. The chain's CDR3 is CAWSIGTRNGYTF. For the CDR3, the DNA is TGTGCCTGGAGTATCGGGACAAGGAATGGCTACACCTTC.

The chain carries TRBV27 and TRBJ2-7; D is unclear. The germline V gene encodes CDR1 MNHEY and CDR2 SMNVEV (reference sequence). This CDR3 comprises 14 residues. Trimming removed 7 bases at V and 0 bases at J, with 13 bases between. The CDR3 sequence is CASTLMTDSYEQYF. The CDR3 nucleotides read TGTGCCAGCACCTTAATGACGGACTCCTACGAGCAGTACTTC.

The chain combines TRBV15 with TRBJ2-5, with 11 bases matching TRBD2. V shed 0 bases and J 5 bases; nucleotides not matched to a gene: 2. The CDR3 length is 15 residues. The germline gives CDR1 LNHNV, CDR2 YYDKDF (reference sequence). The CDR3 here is CATSRDTSGSETQYF. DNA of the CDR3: TGTGCCACCAGCAGAGATACTAGCGGGAGTGAGACCCAGTACTTC.

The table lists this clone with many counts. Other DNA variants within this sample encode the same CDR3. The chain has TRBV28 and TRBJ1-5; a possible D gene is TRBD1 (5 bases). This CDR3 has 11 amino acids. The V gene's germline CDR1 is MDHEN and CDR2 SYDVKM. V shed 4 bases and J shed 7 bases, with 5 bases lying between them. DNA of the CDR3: TGTGCCAGCAGTTCAGGGCAGCCCCAGCATTTT. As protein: CASSSGQPQHF.

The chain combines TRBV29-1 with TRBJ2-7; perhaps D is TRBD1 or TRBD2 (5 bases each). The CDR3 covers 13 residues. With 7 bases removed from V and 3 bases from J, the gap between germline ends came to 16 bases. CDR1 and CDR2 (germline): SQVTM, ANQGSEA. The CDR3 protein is CSALPGPSYEQYF. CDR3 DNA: TGCAGCGCCCTTCCGGGACCGAGCTACGAGCAGTACTTC.

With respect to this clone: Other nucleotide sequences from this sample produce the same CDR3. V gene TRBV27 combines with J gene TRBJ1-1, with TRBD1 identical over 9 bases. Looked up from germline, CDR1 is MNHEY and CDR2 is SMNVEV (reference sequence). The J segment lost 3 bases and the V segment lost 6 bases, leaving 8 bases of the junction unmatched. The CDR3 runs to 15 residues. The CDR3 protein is CASSPTTGGYTEAFF. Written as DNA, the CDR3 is TGTGCCAGCAGCCCCACGACAGGGGGGTACACTGAAGCTTTCTTT.

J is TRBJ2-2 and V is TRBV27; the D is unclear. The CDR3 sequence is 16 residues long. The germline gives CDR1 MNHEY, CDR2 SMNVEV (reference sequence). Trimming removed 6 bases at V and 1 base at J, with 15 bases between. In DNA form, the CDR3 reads TGTGCCAGCAGCCGCCGGGCGATCGGGAACACCGGGGAGCTGTTTTTT. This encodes CASSRRAIGNTGELFF.

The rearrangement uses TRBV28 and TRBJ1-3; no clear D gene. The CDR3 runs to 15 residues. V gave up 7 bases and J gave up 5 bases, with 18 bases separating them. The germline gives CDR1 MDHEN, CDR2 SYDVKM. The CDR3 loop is CASTGSPGYRNTIYF. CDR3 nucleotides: TGTGCCAGCACTGGTTCGCCGGGGTATAGAAACACCATATATTTT.

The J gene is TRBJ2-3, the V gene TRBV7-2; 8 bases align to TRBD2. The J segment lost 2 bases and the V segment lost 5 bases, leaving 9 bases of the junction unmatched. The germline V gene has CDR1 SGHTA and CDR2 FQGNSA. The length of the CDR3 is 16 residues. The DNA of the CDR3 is TGTGCCAGCAGCCCTCCCACTAGCGGCGACACAGATACGCAGTATTTT. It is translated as CASSPPTSGDTDTQYF.

The CDR3 nucleotides are TGCGCCAGCAGGGACAGGGATAACACCGGGGAGCTGTTTTTT. This sequence encodes CASRDRDNTGELFF. J is TRBJ2-2 and V is TRBV10-2; 8 bases line up with TRBD1. This CDR3 spans 14 amino acids. Germline V gene lookup returns CDR1 WSHSY and CDR2 SAAADI. The trim removed 6 bases at V and 2 bases at J, leaving 2 bases unmatched.

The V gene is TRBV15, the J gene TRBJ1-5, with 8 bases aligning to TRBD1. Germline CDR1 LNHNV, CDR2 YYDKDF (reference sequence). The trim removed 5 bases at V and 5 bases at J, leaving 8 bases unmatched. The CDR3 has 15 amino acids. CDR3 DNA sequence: TGTGCCACCAGCGTGGATGGACAGGGAGATCAGCCCCAGCATTTT. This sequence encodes CATSVDGQGDQPQHF.

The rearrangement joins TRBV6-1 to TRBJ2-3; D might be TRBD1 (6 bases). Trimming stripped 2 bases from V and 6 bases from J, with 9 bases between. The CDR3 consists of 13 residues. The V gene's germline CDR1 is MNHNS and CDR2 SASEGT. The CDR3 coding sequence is TGTGCCAGCAGTGAAAAGGGGGAGGATACGCAGTATTTT. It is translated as CASSEKGEDTQYF.

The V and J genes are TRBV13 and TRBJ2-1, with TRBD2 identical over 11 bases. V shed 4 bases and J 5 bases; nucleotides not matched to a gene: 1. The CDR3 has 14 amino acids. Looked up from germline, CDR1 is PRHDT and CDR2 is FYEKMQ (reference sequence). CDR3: CASSWGLADNEQFF. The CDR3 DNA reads TGTGCCAGCAGCTGGGGACTAGCGGACAATGAGCAGTTCTTC.

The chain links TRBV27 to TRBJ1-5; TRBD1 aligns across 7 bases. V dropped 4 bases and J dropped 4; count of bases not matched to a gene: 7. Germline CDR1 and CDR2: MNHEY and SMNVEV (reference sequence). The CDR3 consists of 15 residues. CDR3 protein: CASSYQGGNNQPQHF. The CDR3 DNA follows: TGTGCCAGCAGTTACCAGGGGGGAAATAATCAGCCCCAGCATTTT.

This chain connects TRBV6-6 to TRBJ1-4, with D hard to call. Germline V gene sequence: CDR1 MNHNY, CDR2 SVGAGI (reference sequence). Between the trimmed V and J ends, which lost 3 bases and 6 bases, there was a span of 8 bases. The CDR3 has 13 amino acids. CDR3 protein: CASSYTGYEKLFF. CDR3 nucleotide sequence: TGTGCCAGCAGTTATACGGGATATGAAAAACTGTTTTTT.

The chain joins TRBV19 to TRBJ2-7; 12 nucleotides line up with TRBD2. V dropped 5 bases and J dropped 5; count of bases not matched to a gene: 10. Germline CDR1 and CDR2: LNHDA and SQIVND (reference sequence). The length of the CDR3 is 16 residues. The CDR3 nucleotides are TGTGCCAGTAGTGGACGCTCGGGACTAGCGGGCCACGAGCAGTACTTC. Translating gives CASSGRSGLAGHEQYF.

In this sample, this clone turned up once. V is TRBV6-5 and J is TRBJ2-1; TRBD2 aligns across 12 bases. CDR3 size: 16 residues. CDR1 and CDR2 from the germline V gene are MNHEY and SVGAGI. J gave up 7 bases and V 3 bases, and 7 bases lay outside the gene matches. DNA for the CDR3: TGTGCCAGCAGTTATAATCTAGCGGGAGGGTGGAATGAGCAGTTCTTC. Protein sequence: CASSYNLAGGWNEQFF.

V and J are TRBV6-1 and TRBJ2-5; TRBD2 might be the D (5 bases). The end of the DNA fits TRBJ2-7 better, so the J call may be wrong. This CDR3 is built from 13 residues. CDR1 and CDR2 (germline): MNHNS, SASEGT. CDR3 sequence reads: CASSESFGDEQYF. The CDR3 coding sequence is TGTGCCAGCAGTGAATCGTTCGGGGACGAGCAGTACTTC.

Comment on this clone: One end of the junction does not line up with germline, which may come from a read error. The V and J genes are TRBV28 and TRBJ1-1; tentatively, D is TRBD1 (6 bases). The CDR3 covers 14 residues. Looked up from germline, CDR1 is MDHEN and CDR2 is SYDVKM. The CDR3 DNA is TGTGCCAGCAGTGCCGGGACATCTAACACTGAAGCTTCCTTT. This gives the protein CASSAGTSNTEASF.

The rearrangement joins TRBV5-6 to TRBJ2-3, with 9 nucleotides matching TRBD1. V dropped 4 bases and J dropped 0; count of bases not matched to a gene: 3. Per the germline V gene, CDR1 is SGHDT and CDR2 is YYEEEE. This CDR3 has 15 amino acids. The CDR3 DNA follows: TGTGCCAGCAGCCCCACAGGGGGCAGCACAGATACGCAGTATTTT. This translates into CASSPTGGSTDTQYF.

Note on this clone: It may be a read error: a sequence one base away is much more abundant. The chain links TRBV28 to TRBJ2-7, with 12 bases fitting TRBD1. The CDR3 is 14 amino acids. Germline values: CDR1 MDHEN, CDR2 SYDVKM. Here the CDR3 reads CASKGTGGSHEQCF. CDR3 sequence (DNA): TGTGCCAGCAAAGGGACAGGGGGCTCCCACGAGCAGTGCTTC.

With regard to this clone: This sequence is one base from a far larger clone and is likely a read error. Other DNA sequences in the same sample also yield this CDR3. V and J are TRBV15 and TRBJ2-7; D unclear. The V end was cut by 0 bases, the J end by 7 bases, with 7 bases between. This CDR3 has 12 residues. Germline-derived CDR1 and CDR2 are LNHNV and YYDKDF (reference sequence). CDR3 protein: CATSRDEDEQYF. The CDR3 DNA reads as TGTGCCACCAGCAGAGATGAGGATGAGCAGTACTTC.

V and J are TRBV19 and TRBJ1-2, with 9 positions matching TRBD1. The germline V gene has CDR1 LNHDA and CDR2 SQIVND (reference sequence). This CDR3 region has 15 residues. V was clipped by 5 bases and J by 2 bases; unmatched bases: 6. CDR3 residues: CASSSGTGRNYGYTF. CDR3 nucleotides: TGTGCCAGTAGTTCGGGGACAGGGAGGAACTATGGCTACACCTTC.

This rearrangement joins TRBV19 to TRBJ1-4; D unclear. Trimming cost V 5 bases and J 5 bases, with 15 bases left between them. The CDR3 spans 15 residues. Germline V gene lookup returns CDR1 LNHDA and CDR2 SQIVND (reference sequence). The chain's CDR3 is CASSSKTAANEKLFF. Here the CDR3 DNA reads TGTGCCAGTAGTTCGAAGACGGCCGCAAATGAAAAACTGTTTTTT.

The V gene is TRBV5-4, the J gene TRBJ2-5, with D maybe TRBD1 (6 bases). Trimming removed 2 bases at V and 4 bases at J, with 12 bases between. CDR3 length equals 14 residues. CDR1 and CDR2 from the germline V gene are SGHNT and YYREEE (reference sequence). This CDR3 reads CASSLGAGVETQYF. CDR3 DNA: TGTGCCAGCAGCTTAGGGGCAGGGGTAGAGACCCAGTACTTC.

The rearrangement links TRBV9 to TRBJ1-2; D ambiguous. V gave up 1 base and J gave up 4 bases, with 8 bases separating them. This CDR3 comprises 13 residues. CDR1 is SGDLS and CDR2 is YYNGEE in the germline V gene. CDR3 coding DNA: TGTGCCAGCAGCGTATCGCATTCCTATGGCTACACCTTC. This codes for CASSVSHSYGYTF.

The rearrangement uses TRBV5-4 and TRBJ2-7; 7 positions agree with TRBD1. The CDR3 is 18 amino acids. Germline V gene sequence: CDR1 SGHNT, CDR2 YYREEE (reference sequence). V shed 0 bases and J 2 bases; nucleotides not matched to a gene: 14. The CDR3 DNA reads TGTGCCAGCAGCTTGGGGATACAGGGGACCGGGCCCCCCTACGAGCAGTACTTC. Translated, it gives CASSLGIQGTGPPYEQYF.

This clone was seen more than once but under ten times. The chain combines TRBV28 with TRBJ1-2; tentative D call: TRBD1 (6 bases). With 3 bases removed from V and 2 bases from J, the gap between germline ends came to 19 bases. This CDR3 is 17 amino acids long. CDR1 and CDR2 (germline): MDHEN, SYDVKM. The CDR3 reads CASSLQSPGQINYGYTF. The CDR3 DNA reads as TGTGCCAGCAGTTTGCAATCCCCGGGACAAATAAACTATGGCTACACCTTC.

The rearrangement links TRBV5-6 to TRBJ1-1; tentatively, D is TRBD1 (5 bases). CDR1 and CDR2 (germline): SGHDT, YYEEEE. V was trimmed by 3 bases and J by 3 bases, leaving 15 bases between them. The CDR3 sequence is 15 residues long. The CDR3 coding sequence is TGTGCCAGCAGCTCGGCGGGGCGAGTGGACACTGAAGCTTTCTTT. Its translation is CASSSAGRVDTEAFF.

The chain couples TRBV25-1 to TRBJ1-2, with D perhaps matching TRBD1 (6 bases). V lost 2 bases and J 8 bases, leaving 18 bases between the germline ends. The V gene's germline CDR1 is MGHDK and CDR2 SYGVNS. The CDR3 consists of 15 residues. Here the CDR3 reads CASSEEDSLIGGYTF. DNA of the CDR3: TGTGCCAGCAGTGAAGAGGACAGTCTTATAGGCGGCTACACCTTC.